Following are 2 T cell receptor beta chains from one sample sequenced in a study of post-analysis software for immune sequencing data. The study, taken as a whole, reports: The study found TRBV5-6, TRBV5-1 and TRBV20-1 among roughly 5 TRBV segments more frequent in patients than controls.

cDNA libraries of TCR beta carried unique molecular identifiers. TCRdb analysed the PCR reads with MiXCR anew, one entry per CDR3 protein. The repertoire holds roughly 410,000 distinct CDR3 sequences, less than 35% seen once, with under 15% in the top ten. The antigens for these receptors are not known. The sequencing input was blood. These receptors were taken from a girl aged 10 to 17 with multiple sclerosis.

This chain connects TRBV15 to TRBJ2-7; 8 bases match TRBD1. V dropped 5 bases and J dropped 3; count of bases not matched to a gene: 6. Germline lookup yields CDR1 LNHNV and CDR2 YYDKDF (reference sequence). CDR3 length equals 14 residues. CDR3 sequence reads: CATSGTDRVYEQYF. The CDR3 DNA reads TGTGCCACCAGCGGCACGGACAGGGTCTACGAGCAGTACTTC.

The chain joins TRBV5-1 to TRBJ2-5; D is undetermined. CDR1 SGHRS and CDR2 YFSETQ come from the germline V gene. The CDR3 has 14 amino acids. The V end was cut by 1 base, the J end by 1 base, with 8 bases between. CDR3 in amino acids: CASSLHPGQETQYF. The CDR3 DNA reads TGCGCCAGCAGCTTGCACCCAGGCCAAGAGACCCAGTACTTC.